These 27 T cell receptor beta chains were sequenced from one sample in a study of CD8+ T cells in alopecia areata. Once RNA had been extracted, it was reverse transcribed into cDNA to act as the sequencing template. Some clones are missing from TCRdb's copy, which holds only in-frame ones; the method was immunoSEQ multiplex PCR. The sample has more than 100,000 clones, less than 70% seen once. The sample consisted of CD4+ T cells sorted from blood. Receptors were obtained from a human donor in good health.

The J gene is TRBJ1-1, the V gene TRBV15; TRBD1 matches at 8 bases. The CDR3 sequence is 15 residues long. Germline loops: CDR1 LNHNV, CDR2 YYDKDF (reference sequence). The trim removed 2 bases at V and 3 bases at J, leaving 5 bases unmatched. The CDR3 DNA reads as TGTGCCACCAGCAGACGGACAGGGAGGGACACTGAAGCTTTCTTT. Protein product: CATSRRTGRDTEAFF.

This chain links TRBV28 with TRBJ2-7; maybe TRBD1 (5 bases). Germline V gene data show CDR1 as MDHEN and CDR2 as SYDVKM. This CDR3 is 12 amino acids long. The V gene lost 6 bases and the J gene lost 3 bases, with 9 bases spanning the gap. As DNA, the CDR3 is TGTGCCAGCAGGCAGGGCCGCTACGAGCAGTACTTC. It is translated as CASRQGRYEQYF.

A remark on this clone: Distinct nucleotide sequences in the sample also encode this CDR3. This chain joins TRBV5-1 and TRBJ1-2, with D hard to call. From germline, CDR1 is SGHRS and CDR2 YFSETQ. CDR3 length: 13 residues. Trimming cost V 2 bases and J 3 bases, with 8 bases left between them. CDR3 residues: CASSFPGDYGYTF. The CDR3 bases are TGCGCCAGCAGCTTCCCAGGCGACTATGGCTACACCTTC. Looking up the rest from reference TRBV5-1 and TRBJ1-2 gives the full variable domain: KAGVTQTPRYLIKTRGQQVTLSCSPISGHRSVSWYQQTPGQGLQFLFEYFSETQRNKGNFPGRFSGRQFSNSRSEMNVSTLELGDSALYLCASSFPGDYGYTFGSGTRLTVV.

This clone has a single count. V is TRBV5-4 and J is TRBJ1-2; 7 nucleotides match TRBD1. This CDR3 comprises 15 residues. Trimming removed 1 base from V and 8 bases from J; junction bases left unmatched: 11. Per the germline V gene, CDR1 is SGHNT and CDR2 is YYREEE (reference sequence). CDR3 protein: CASSLLEGAIIGYTF. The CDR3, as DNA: TGTGCCAGCAGCTTGTTGGAGGGGGCGATAATAGGCTACACCTTC.

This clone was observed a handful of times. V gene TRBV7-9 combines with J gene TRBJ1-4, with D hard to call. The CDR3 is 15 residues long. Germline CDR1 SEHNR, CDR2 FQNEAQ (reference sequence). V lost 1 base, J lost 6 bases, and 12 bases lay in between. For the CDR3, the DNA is TGTGCCAGCAGCTTAGTGGGTCCAGACCATGAAAAACTGTTTTTT. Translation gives CASSLVGPDHEKLFF.

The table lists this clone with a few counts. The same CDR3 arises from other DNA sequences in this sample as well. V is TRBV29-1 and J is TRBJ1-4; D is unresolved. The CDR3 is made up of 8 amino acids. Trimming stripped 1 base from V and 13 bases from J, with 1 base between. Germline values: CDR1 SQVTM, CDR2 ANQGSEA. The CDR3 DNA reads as TGCAGCGTTGAAGGACTGTTTTTT. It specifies CSVEGLFF.

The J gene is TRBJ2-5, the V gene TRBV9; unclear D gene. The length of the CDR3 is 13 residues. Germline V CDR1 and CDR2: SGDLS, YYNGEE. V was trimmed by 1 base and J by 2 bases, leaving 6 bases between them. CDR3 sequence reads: CASSVNGQETQYF. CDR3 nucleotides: TGTGCCAGCAGCGTAAATGGTCAAGAGACCCAGTACTTC.

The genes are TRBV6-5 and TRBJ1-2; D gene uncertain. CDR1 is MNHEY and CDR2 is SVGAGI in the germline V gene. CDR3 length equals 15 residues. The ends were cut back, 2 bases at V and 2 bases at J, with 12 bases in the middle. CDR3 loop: CASSYLDPVNYGYTF. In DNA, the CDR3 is TGTGCCAGCAGTTACCTCGATCCAGTCAACTATGGCTACACCTTC.

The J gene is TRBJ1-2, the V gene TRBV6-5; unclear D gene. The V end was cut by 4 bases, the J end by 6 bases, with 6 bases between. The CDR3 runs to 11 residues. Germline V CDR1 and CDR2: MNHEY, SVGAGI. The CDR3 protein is CASSSRHGYTF. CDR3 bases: TGTGCCAGCAGTTCCCGACATGGCTACACCTTC.

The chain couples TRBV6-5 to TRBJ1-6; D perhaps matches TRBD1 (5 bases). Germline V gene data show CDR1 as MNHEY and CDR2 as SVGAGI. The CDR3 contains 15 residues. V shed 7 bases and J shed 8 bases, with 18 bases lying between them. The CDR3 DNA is TGTGCCAGCACTCCACTAGGACAACTAGATTCACCCCTCCACTTT. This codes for CASTPLGQLDSPLHF.

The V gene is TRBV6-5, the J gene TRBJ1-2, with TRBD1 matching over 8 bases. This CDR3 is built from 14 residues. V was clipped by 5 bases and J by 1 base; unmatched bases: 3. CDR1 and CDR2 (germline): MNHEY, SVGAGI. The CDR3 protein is CASSTDRVNYGYTF. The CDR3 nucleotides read TGTGCCAGCAGTACGGACAGGGTTAACTATGGCTACACCTTC.

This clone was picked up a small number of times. The CDR3 DNA reads TGTGCCAGCAGTGAAGGGCTAGCGGGGGGTACCGGGGAGCTGTTTTTT. Residues: CASSEGLAGGTGELFF. This chain links TRBV6-1 with TRBJ2-2, with TRBD2 matching 11 bases. The CDR3 loop spans 16 amino acids. V was pared by 1 base and J by 5 bases, with 3 bases of the junction left unmatched. Germline V gives CDR1 MNHNS, CDR2 SASEGT.

CDR3 DNA sequence: TGTGCCAGCAGCGTACTCACAGGGGGCGCAGGCACTGAAGCTTTCTTT. It codes for CASSVLTGGAGTEAFF. The chain employs TRBV9 and TRBJ1-1; 9 bases line up with TRBD1. The V gene's germline CDR1 is SGDLS and CDR2 YYNGEE. This CDR3 has 16 amino acids. With 1 base clipped from V and 4 bases from J, the junction kept 8 bases outside the gene matches.

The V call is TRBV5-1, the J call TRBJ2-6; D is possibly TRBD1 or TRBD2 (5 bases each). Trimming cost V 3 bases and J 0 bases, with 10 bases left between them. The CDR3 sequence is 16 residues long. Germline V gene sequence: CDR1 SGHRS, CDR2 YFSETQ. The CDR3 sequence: CASSSGTHSGANVLTF. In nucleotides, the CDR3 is TGCGCCAGCAGCTCAGGGACGCACTCTGGGGCCAACGTCCTGACTTTC.

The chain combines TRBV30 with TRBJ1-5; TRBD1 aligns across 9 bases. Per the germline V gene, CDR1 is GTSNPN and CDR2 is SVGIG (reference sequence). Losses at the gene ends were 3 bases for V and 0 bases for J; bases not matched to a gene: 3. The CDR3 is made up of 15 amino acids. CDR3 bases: TGTGCCTGGAGGAGGACAGGGGCTAGCAATCAGCCCCAGCATTTT. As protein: CAWRRTGASNQPQHF.

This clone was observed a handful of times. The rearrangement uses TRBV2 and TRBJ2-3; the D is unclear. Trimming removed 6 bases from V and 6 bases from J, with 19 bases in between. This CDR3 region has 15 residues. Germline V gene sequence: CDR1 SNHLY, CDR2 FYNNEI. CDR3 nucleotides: TGTGCCAGCAGCCCCGGGCCTTCGGGCTTCGATACGCAGTATTTT. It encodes CASSPGPSGFDTQYF.

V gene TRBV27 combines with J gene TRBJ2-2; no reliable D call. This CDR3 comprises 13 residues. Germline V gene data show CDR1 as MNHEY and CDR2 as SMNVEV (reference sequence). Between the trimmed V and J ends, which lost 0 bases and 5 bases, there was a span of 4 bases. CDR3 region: CASSLSGTGELFF. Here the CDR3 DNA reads TGTGCCAGCAGTTTATCTGGTACCGGGGAGCTGTTTTTT.

This chain's CDR3 is CASSELYRGDEQFF. The CDR3, as DNA: TGTGCCAGCAGTGAATTATACAGGGGGGATGAGCAGTTCTTC. This rearrangement joins TRBV25-1 to TRBJ2-1; 8 nucleotides match TRBD1. The trim removed 1 base at V and 8 bases at J, leaving 4 bases unmatched. The CDR3 runs 14 residues. Looked up from germline, CDR1 is MGHDK and CDR2 is SYGVNS.

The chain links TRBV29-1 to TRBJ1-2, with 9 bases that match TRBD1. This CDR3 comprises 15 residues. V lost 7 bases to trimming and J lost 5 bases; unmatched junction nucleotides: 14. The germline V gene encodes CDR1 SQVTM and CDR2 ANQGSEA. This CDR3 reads CSARDRVAFSYGYTF. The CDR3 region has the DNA TGCAGCGCTCGGGACAGGGTGGCTTTTTCGTATGGCTACACCTTC. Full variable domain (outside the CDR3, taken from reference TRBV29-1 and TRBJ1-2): SAVISQKPSRDICQRGTSLTIQCQVDSQVTMMFWYRQQPGQSLTLIATANQGSEATYESGFVIDKFPISRPNLTFSTLTVSNMSPEDSSIYLCSARDRVAFSYGYTFGSGTRLTVV.

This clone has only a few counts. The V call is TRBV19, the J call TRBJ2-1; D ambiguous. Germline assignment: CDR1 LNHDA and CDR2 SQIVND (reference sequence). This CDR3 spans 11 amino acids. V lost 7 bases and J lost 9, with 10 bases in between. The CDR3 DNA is TGTGCCAGTACCCATTTGCGTGAGCAGTTCTTC. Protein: CASTHLREQFF. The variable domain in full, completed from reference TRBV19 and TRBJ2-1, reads DGGITQSPKYLFRKEGQNVTLSCEQNLNHDAMYWYRQDPGQGLRLIYYSQIVNDFQKGDIAEGYSVSREKKESFPLTVTSAQKNPTAFYLCASTHLREQFFGPGTRLTVL.

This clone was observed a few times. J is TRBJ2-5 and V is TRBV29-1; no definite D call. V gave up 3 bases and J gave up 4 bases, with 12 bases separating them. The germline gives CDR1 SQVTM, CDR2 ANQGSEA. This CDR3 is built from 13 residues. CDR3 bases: TGCAGCGTTGATCGTCAGGCCGGAGAGACCCAGTACTTC. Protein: CSVDRQAGETQYF.

CDR3 sequence reads: CSAIWTGSYEQYF. CDR3 DNA sequence: TGCAGCGCTATCTGGACAGGGTCCTACGAGCAGTACTTC. This sequence joins TRBV29-1 and TRBJ2-7; 8 bases are shared with TRBD1. This CDR3 spans 13 amino acids. Germline-derived CDR1 and CDR2 are SQVTM and ANQGSEA. With 7 bases clipped from V and 1 base from J, the junction kept 6 bases outside the gene matches.

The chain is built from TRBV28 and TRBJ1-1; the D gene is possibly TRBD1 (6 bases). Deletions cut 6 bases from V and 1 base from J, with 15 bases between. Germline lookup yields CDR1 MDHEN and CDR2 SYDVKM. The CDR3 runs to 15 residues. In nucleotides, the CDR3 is TGTGCCAGCAGGGACACGGGGGCGCCGAACACTGAAGCTTTCTTT. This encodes CASRDTGAPNTEAFF.

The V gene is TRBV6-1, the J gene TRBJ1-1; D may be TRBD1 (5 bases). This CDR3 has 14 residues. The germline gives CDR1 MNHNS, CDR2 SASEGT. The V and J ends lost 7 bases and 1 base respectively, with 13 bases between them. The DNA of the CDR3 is TGTGCCAGCACCTCGGGACGGCAGAACACTGAAGCTTTCTTT. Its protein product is CASTSGRQNTEAFF.

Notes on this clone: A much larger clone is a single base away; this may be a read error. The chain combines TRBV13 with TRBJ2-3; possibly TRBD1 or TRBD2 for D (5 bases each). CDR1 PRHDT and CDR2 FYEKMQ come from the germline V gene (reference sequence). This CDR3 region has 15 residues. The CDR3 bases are TGCGCCAGCAGCCGAGGGACGGGAAGCACAGATACGCAGTATTTT. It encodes CASSRGTGSTDTQYF.

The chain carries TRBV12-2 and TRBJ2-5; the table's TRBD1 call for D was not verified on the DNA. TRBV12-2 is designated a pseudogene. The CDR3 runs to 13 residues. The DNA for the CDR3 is TGTGCAAGTCGCTTTCAGGGTCTGGAGACCCAGTACTTC. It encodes CASRFQGLETQYF.

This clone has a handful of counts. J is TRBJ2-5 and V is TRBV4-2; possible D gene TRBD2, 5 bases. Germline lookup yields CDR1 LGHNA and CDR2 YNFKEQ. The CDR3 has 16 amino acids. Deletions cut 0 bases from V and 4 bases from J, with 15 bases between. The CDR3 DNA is TGTGCCAGCAGCCAAGATCGGAGCAGAGGGCTAGAGACCCAGTACTTC. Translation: CASSQDRSRGLETQYF.